The T cell receptor beta chain described here comes from a study of cytomegalovirus exposure and HLA in healthy donors. 13 Jbeta primers and 60 Vbeta primers were used for the PCR. The repertoire was sequenced with immunoSEQ multiplex PCR; TCRdb's copy has only in-frame clones and lacks some. This sample carries approximately 100,000 clones, 10% of them seen once, and the ten largest clones take about 5%. There are 13 residues in the CDR3. In germline, CDR1 is GTSNPN, CDR2 SVGIG (reference sequence). V lost 0 bases, J lost 9 bases, and 14 bases lay in between. The chain is built from TRBV30 and TRBJ1-2; a possible D gene is TRBD1 (5 bases). What was sequenced was PBMCs. This TCR was recovered from a man aged 40-49 years in good health and CMV-seropositive. Here the CDR3 DNA reads TGTGCCTGGAGTGTACTGGCAGGGTTTTGCTACACCTTC. Residues: CAWSVLAGFCYTF.